The clone carrying this T cell receptor beta chain was detected only once. Its specificity is unknown. Germline V gives CDR1 MNHEY, CDR2 SVGAGI. The CDR3 is 15 residues long. V dropped 4 bases and J dropped 2 bases, with 12 bases sitting between them. Libraries were prepared by immunoSEQ multiplex PCR; TCRdb keeps only in-frame clonotypes and omits some of them. The sample gives tens of thousands of clones, 85% to 90% of which show up once; about an eighth is in the top ten. These data belong to a study of T cell responses to AZD1222 COVID-19 vaccine. Findings and caveats of the study: Samples come after the peak T cell response, not at day 14.

The sequence derives from an adult who received the AZD1222 COVID-19 vaccine. Source: peripheral blood, taken 28 days after the second AZD1222 dose. This chain links TRBV6-5 with TRBJ1-3; D gene uncertain. The CDR3 DNA reads TGTGCCAGCAGTTTGTCTCATGGGGCTGGAAACACCATATATTTT. Translation: CASSLSHGAGNTIYF.